Included here is one T cell receptor beta chain sequence, with context. The sample originates from a study of monozygotic twins with inflammatory bowel disease. The CDR3 spans 16 residues. Looked up from germline, CDR1 is SEHNR and CDR2 is FQNEAQ (reference sequence). Reprocessing the 5' RACE reads, TCRdb reports a single entry for every CDR3 protein and omits DNA. This sample's table reports 400,000 or so distinct CDR3 sequences. This sequence originates from a human donor with ulcerative colitis or Crohn's disease, or a healthy co-twin of an affected twin (not recorded which). The chain recombines TRBV7-9 with TRBJ2-6; no DNA is available, so the TRBD1 call from TCRdb remains unchecked. The sequenced sample consisted of blood. The CDR3 is CACRDRVNSGANVLTF.